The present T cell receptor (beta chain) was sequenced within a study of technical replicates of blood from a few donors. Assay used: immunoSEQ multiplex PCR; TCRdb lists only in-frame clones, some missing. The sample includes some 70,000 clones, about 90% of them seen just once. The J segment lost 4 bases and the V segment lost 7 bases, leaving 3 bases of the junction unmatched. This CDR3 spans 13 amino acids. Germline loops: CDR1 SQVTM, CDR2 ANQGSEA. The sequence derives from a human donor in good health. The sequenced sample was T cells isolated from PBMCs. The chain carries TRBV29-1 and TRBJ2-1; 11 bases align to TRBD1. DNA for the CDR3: TGCAGCGGGACAGGGGGCGTTTACAATGAGCAGTTCTTC. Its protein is CSGTGGVYNEQFF.